A single sample is the source of the 5 T cell receptor beta chains below, sequenced in a study of control samples from healthy donors and cancer patients. This table comes from immunoSEQ multiplex PCR, and its TCRdb copy is limited to in-frame clones, with some not included. The sample shows under 70,000 clones, 70% to 90% of them seen only once. What was sequenced was blood. The receptors originated from a man aged 45-65 years in good health.

The chain recombines TRBV27 with TRBJ1-1; D is perhaps TRBD1 (5 bases). Germline V gene data show CDR1 as MNHEY and CDR2 as SMNVEV (reference sequence). The CDR3 totals 16 residues. Trimming pared 5 bases from V and 1 base from J, leaving 17 bases between. The CDR3 region has the DNA TGTGCCAGCAGTCCACGACAGAGGATAACGAACACTGAAGCTTTCTTT. Protein product: CASSPRQRITNTEAFF.

The chain recombines TRBV4-1 with TRBJ2-7, with a possible D match to TRBD1 (5 bases). Germline assignment: CDR1 MGHRA and CDR2 YSYEKL. The V gene lost 3 bases and the J gene lost 2 bases, with 17 bases spanning the gap. The CDR3 sequence is 16 residues long. Here the CDR3 reads CASSHDPQVETYEQYF. CDR3 sequence (DNA): TGCGCCAGCAGCCATGATCCACAGGTGGAAACCTACGAGCAGTACTTC.

V gene TRBV28 combines with J gene TRBJ2-7; 10 bases fit TRBD2. V lost 6 bases, J lost 5 bases, and 7 bases stayed unmatched. This CDR3 has 14 residues. Germline values: CDR1 MDHEN, CDR2 SYDVKM. The CDR3 nucleotides are TGTGCCAGCAGGACCAGCGGGAGGGCCGACGAGCAGTACTTC. This gives the protein CASRTSGRADEQYF.

This clone was seen a few times. This chain uses TRBV30 with TRBJ1-1; unclear D gene. Per germline, CDR1 GTSNPN and CDR2 SVGIG (reference sequence). V lost 5 bases, J lost 1 base, and 8 bases lay in between. There are 12 residues in the CDR3. CDR3 sequence (DNA): TGTGCCTGGGGGGAAGGGAACACTGAAGCTTTCTTT. Its translation is CAWGEGNTEAFF.

V usage is TRBV6-5 and J usage is TRBJ1-2; the D gene is possibly TRBD1 (5 bases). V was clipped by 0 bases and J by 4 bases, with 9 bases between them. The germline V gene encodes CDR1 MNHEY and CDR2 SVGAGI. This CDR3 contains 14 residues. CDR3 DNA sequence: TGTGCCAGCAGTTACTCGTCCGGGGGCTATGGCTACACCTTC. It specifies CASSYSSGGYGYTF.